What follows is one TCR beta chain and its context. What it recognizes is unknown. This specimen comes from a study of cytomegalovirus exposure and HLA in healthy donors. Whole-study results and caveats: Most subjects' HLA-A and HLA-B alleles were reportedly predicted from TCR beta sequences. In a later analysis, CMV-associated beta chains were mostly HLA-associated, it appeared. A few V segments could not be told apart, such as TRBV6-2 and TRBV6-3, and were left out. Earlier findings revealed that most TCR beta V segments proved productive either about 87% or about 30% of the time.

CDR1 and CDR2 (germline): SNHLY, FYNNEI. The CDR3 runs 13 residues. The V and J ends lost 4 bases and 6 bases, in that order; junction bases with no gene match: 3. Amplification used 60 Vbeta primers and 13 Jbeta primers. Measured with immunoSEQ multiplex PCR; TCRdb has only the in-frame clones, and not every one. The repertoire consists of under 200,000 clones, with 65% to 70% occurring once and the leading ten covering 4% to 5.5%. V usage is TRBV2 and J usage is TRBJ2-3; 8 nucleotides agree with TRBD2. This TCR derives from a woman in her late teens or twenties in good health and CMV-seropositive. Sequenced material: PBMCs. CDR3 residues: CASSVLAADTQYF. Here the CDR3 DNA reads TGTGCCAGCAGTGTACTAGCGGCGGATACGCAGTATTTT. The full variable domain, with the rest looked up from reference TRBV2 and TRBJ2-3, is EPEVTQTPSHQVTQMGQEVILRCVPISNHLYFYWYRQILGQKVEFLVSFYNNEISEKSEIFDDQFSVERPDGSNFTLKIRSTKLEDSAMYFCASSVLAADTQYFGPGTRLTVL.